This T cell receptor beta chain was captured by sequencing in a study of T cell responses to AZD1222 COVID-19 vaccine (dated by TCRdb to 2020 to 2023). The study in broad terms: AZD1222 recipients given second doses at about 4 weeks or at about 12 weeks were pooled, since spike-specific TCR depth and breadth were not found to differ between the two schedules. Trial participants were enrolled into age subgroups of 18-55, 56-69 and 70-plus years, which contained about 150, 27 and 61 TCR-sequenced participants, respectively. A total of 230 to 250 trial participants underwent TCR sequencing, of whom nearly 210 had received two doses of AZD1222 and about 26 had received two doses of the MenACWY control vaccine. Findings and caveats that apply to the study as a whole: After two AZD1222 doses, spike-specific TCR breadth and depth were significantly higher than at day 0 and than in MenACWY recipients. Reportedly, close to half of the unique spike-specific TCRs recognized epitopes lying outside the regions that are mutated in the B.1.351 and B.1.1.7 variants. The 56-69-year group was small, and its depth increase did not reach significance, likely because of low power. Because no samples from the day 14 peak response were available, repertoires could be characterized only after the peak T cell response. Only six AZD1222 recipients were SARS-CoV-2 seropositive at baseline, limiting conclusions about previously exposed vaccinees. Vaccine-associated CD4 TCRs spanned the whole spike protein, with dominant responses in regions 160-218 and 743-854. Participants were mostly white British and included more females than males, and it was suggested by the authors that clonal diversity may have been underestimated.

This specimen's time point label, per the study, means: baseline before first vaccination. The vaccinee samples were drawn from two UK trials, COV001 and COV002, one of which was a single-blind randomized controlled phase 2/3 trial testing AZD1222 (ChAdOx1 nCoV-19) in healthy adults. Trial participant PBMC samples were collected at day 0 and day 28 after the second dose for TCRbeta chain sequencing. This clone is categorized as large (0.1 to 1%). The target of this receptor is not known. The input lacks base qualities; no much larger clone sits a single base away. The CDR3 regions of human TCRbeta chains were analyzed by immunosequencing. For the original study's pipeline: TCRs in the repertoires were matched against a reference library of SARS-CoV-2-specific TCRs that had been generated with the MIRA antigen-specificity platform. Breadth was defined as the fraction of unique TCRs that were SARS-CoV-2-associated. Depth was defined as the fraction of total T cells that were SARS-CoV-2-associated. Using the MIRA data, every spike-specific TCR was mapped to the spike region that the TCR reacted to and assigned to either a CD4 or a CD8 class. Log10-transformed breadth and depth values were compared by one-way ANOVA with Sidak's multiple comparisons tests. TCRdb re-hosts the immuneACCESS table, in-frame sequences only. Its copies lack some clones; in the studies checked, an unresolved V gene accounts for under half of them, and the cause for the rest is not known. V, J and clone size were drawn from that table, and D and trimming were deduced from the DNA. This sample lists 44,000 or so clones; approximately 86% were detected once. The ten largest make up 52% of the sample.

The junction shows trimming of 2 bases on V and 5 bases on J, plus 12 bases between the germline ends. The CDR3 goes from the cysteine to the phenylalanine over 15 residues. Only CDR3 DNA is held: 45 bases, read in frame from base 1. Looking up the germline V gene yields CDR1 SGHTA and CDR2 FQGTGA. The TCR originated in an adult in good health. The rearranged segments are TRBV7-3 and TRBJ2-2; the D call is tentative, TRBD1 or TRBD2, as each matches 6 bases. This specimen consisted of peripheral blood, obtained on day 0 of AZD1222 vaccination. This receptor has the CDR3 CASSLGPGATGELFF. The nucleotide sequence is TGTGCCAGCAGCTTAGGTCCGGGGGCAACCGGGGAGCTGTTTTTT.